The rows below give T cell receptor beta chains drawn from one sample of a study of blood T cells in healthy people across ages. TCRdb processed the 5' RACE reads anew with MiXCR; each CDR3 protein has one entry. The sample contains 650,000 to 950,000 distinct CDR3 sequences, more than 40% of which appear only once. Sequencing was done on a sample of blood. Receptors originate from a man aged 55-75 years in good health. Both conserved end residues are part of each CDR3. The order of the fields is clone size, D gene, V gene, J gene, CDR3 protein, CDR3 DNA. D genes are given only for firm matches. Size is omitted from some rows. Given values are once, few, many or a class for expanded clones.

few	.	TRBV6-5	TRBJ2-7	CASSYSSRYEQYF	TGTGCCAGCAGTTACTCGAGCCGGTACGAGCAGTACTTC
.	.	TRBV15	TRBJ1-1	CATSRDPGSEGEAFF	TGTGCCACCAGCAGAGACCCGGGGTCAGAGGGTGAAGCTTTCTTT
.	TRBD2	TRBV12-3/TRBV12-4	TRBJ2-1	CASSRRAGGPNEQFF	TGTGCCAGCAGCAGACGTGCGGGGGGGCCGAATGAGCAGTTCTTC
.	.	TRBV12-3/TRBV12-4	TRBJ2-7	CASSLEANYEQYF	TGTGCCAGCAGTTTAGAGGCCAACTACGAGCAGTACTTC
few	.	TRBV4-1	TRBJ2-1	CASSQEDGYYNEQFF	TGCGCCAGCAGCCAAGAAGACGGATACTACAATGAGCAGTTCTTC
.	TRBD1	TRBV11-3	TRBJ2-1	CASSYNPGQGNNEQFF	TGTGCCAGCAGTTATAATCCGGGACAGGGGAACAATGAGCAGTTCTTC
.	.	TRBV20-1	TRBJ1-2	CSAMTRDGYTF	TGCAGTGCTATGACCAGGGATGGCTACACCTTC
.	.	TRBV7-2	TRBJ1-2	CASSLVVGGGYTF	TGTGCCAGCAGCTTAGTAGTCGGGGGTGGCTACACCTTC
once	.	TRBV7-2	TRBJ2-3	CASSVTGTRGPDTQYF	TGTGCCAGCAGCGTGACCGGGACTCGGGGGCCAGATACGCAGTATTTT
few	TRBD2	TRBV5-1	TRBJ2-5	CASSFGPGLAKETQYF	TGCGCCAGCAGCTTCGGACCGGGACTAGCCAAAGAGACCCAGTACTTC
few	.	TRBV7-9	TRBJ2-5	CASSHDRDGETQYF	TGTGCCAGCAGCCATGACCGGGACGGCGAGACCCAGTACTTC
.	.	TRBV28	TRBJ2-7	CASSSTIYQQYF	TGTGCCAGCAGTTCAACTATCTACCAGCAGTACTTC
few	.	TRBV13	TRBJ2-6	CASTSGRVPFSGANVLTF	TGTGCCAGCACTTCCGGGCGGGTCCCATTTTCTGGGGCCAACGTCCTGACTTTC
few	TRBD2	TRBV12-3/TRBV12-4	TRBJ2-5	CASSSRAGGQETQYF	TGTGCCAGCAGCTCCCGAGCGGGGGGGCAAGAGACCCAGTACTTC
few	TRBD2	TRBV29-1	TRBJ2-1	CSASLAGGKNEQFF	TGCAGCGCCTCACTAGCGGGGGGTAAAAATGAGCAGTTCTTC
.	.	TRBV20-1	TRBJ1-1	CSMIPAERENTEAFF	TGCAGCATGATCCCTGCGGAAAGGGAGAACACTGAAGCTTTCTTT
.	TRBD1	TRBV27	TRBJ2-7	CASSQNRDSAYEQYF	TGTGCCAGCAGTCAAAACCGGGACAGCGCCTACGAGCAGTACTTC